Below are 7 T cell receptor beta chains sequenced from a single sample in a study of T cell changes during pregnancy in multiple sclerosis. The assay was immunoSEQ multiplex PCR, and TCRdb's table has in-frame clones only and misses some. The sample yields roughly 34,000 clones, roughly nine tenths seen once. Source: CD4+ T cells from peripheral blood mononuclear cells, taken in the second trimester of pregnancy. Receptors were obtained from a female donor in good health, enrolled as a control in a pregnancy study.

The rearrangement joins TRBV7-2 to TRBJ2-5, with 8 bases aligning to TRBD2. Germline-derived CDR1 and CDR2 are SGHTA and FQGNSA. With 3 bases clipped from V and 5 bases from J, the junction kept 5 bases outside the gene matches. The CDR3 has 14 residues. The CDR3 DNA reads as TGTGCCAGCAGCTTCGGGACTAGTTGGGAGACCCAGTACTTC. Encoded protein: CASSFGTSWETQYF.

V and J are TRBV15 and TRBJ1-1, with 9 bases aligning to TRBD1. V gave up 1 base and J gave up 3 bases; unmatched junction bases: 0. The germline CDR1 and CDR2 sequences are LNHNV and YYDKDF (reference sequence). The CDR3 runs to 14 residues. CDR3 nucleotides: TGTGCCACCAGCAGAGGACAGGGGGACACTGAAGCTTTCTTT. Protein sequence: CATSRGQGDTEAFF. Using reference TRBV15 and TRBJ1-1 for the parts outside the CDR3, the full variable domain is DAMVIQNPRYQVTQFGKPVTLSCSQTLNHNVMYWYQQKSSQAPKLLFHYYDKDFNNEADTPDNFQSRRPNTSFCFLDIRSPGLGDTAMYLCATSRGQGDTEAFFGQGTRLTVV.

CDR3 in amino acids: CASSSERNTIYF. CDR3 DNA sequence: TGTGCCAGCAGCTCCGAGCGAAACACCATATATTTT. V usage is TRBV7-2 and J usage is TRBJ1-3; no clear D. Germline loops: CDR1 SGHTA, CDR2 FQGNSA. The CDR3 loop spans 12 amino acids. The germline V and J ends were trimmed by 4 bases and 5 bases, with 6 bases remaining between them.

The chain joins TRBV5-1 to TRBJ2-5; 12 bases line up with TRBD1. The germline gives CDR1 SGHRS, CDR2 YFSETQ. The ends lost 0 bases at V and 5 bases at J; junction bases unmatched: 5. CDR3 size: 16 residues. The CDR3 loop reads CASSLAPGQGAETQYF. The CDR3 nucleotides are TGCGCCAGCAGCTTGGCCCCGGGACAGGGGGCTGAGACCCAGTACTTC.

The chain recombines TRBV6-1 with TRBJ2-1; D may be TRBD2 (5 bases). Trimming took 0 bases from V and 6 from J, leaving 9 bases between them. The germline CDR1 and CDR2 sequences are MNHNS and SASEGT. The CDR3 contains 14 residues. CDR3 sequence: CASSEASRGNEQFF. DNA for the CDR3: TGTGCCAGCAGTGAAGCAAGCCGGGGCAATGAGCAGTTCTTC.

V gene TRBV18 combines with J gene TRBJ2-5; 8 positions agree with TRBD2. This CDR3 is built from 16 residues. CDR1 is KGHSH and CDR2 is LQKENI in the germline V gene. V lost 2 bases, J lost 4 bases, and 9 bases stayed unmatched. The CDR3 here is CASSPWTSSLRETQYF. CDR3 DNA: TGTGCCAGCTCACCATGGACTAGCTCGTTGAGAGAGACCCAGTACTTC.

The chain couples TRBV27 to TRBJ1-3; perhaps TRBD1 as D (6 bases). Germline V lookup: CDR1 MNHEY, CDR2 SMNVEV (reference sequence). With 4 bases removed from V and 4 bases from J, the gap between germline ends came to 11 bases. The CDR3 runs to 14 residues. As DNA, the CDR3 is TGTGCCAGCAGTTCAACAGGGTTAGGAAACACCATATATTTT. As protein: CASSSTGLGNTIYF.